This T cell receptor (beta chain) was retrieved from a study of type 1 regulatory T cells. Whole-study context: T-allo10 is an in vitro-generated, Tr1-enriched CD4 T cell product specific for alloantigen.

Via MiXCR, TCRdb re-called the reads, giving one row per CDR3 protein. The repertoire holds about 59,000 distinct CDR3 sequences, with approximately 60% as singletons. Note on this clonotype: Its antigen is still unknown.

V gave up 1 base and J gave up 3 bases, with 7 bases separating them. CDR3 length equals 14 residues. Germline V gives CDR1 SGHVS, CDR2 FNYEAQ. Input material: cultured non-Tr1 T cells, either the whole culture or a sorted T cell fraction (not recorded which). J is TRBJ2-1 and V is TRBV7-6; D unresolved. This clonotype was sampled from a human donor in good health. CDR3 loop: CASSLGSHYNEQFF. The CDR3 DNA reads as TGTGCCAGCAGCTTAGGCTCCCACTACAATGAGCAGTTCTTC.